This T cell receptor beta chain was observed in a study of blood T cells in healthy people across ages. For the second PCR, which ran for 7 to 11 cycles, a sample-barcoded 5' primer and a J-beta primer mix were used. TCRdb redid the calling of the 5' RACE reads with MiXCR, one entry per CDR3 protein. The sample lists about 570,000 distinct CDR3 sequences; 27% were seen once. Notes on the study in general: Strong correlation was found linking TCR beta diversity to naive T cell percentage.

Trimming stripped 0 bases from V and 7 bases from J, with 19 bases between. Germline-derived CDR1 and CDR2 are LGHNA and YSLEER. The CDR3 sequence is 17 residues long. As regards this clonotype: The antigen is unknown.

V gene TRBV4-3 combines with J gene TRBJ2-1; D is possibly TRBD2 (6 bases). The TCR comes from a woman aged 70-85 years in good health. Sequencing was carried out using blood. The CDR3 DNA follows: TGCGCCAGCAGCCAAGAAGTGGCGGGGCGGGTCGCAAATGAGCAGTTCTTC. Translation gives CASSQEVAGRVANEQFF.